A single sample gave rise to the 25 T cell receptor beta chains below, sequenced in a study of blood T cell repertoires in COVID-19. The assay was immunoSEQ multiplex PCR, and TCRdb's table has in-frame clones only and misses some. The table has about 61,000 clones, roughly 90% seen once. Sequencing was carried out using peripheral blood. All receptors come from a woman aged 50 to 60 with active or convalescent COVID-19.

The chain has TRBV24-1 and TRBJ2-2; D not resolved. Germline assignment: CDR1 KGHDR and CDR2 SFDVKD. Trimming took 4 bases from V and 2 from J, leaving 7 bases between them. This CDR3 is 14 amino acids long. The CDR3, as DNA: TGTGCCACCAGTGACACCACTAACACCGGGGAGCTGTTTTTT. Translation: CATSDTTNTGELFF.

This chain joins TRBV19 and TRBJ1-5; 7 positions agree with TRBD1. CDR1 is LNHDA, CDR2 SQIVND, per germline (reference sequence). V dropped 6 bases and J dropped 6; count of bases not matched to a gene: 11. The CDR3 has 15 amino acids. The chain's CDR3 is CASSSHAGGIQPQHF. CDR3 nucleotide sequence: TGTGCCAGTAGCTCACACGCAGGGGGGATTCAGCCCCAGCATTTT.

The CDR3 sequence is CASSLVFGQLTTGELFF. CDR3 DNA sequence: TGTGCCAGCAGTTTAGTATTTGGACAGCTAACCACCGGGGAGCTGTTTTTT. The chain carries TRBV28 and TRBJ2-2, with D possibly TRBD1 on 6 matching bases. V was cut by 2 bases and J by 4 bases, with 17 bases left in between. The germline V gene has CDR1 MDHEN and CDR2 SYDVKM. The CDR3 totals 17 residues. The variable domain in full, with the rest retrieved from reference TRBV28 and TRBJ2-2, is DVKVTQSSRYLVKRTGEKVFLECVQDMDHENMFWYRQDPGLGLRLIYFSYDVKMKEKGDIPEGYSVSREKKERFSLILESASTNQTSMYLCASSLVFGQLTTGELFFGEGSRLTVL.

The chain recombines TRBV7-9 with TRBJ2-3; 13 bases are shared with TRBD2. The germline gives CDR1 SEHNR, CDR2 FQNEAQ (reference sequence). CDR3 length: 17 amino acids. J was trimmed by 6 bases and V by 4 bases; bases with no gene match: 10. The CDR3 DNA reads TGTGCCAGCAGCTCCGGACTAGCGGGAGTTGATGTTGATACGCAGTATTTT. Amino acids: CASSSGLAGVDVDTQYF.

The chain combines TRBV5-4 with TRBJ1-1; D remains unclear. The CDR3 runs to 14 residues. The germline gives CDR1 SGHNT, CDR2 YYREEE (reference sequence). V was cut by 4 bases and J by 4 bases, with 14 bases left in between. CDR3 sequence (DNA): TGTGCCAGCAGCCCTACTTGGAGGAGCACTGAAGCTTTCTTT. Amino acid sequence: CASSPTWRSTEAFF.

In this sample, this clone turned up a few times. The rearrangement links TRBV12-5 to TRBJ1-6; D not certain. This CDR3 region has 15 residues. The germline CDR1 and CDR2 sequences are LGHNT and FRNRAP. V was clipped by 3 bases and J by 6 bases, with 12 bases between them. CDR3 loop: CASGFFREGNSPLHF. Here the CDR3 DNA reads TGTGCTAGTGGTTTTTTCAGAGAGGGTAATTCACCCCTCCACTTT.

The V and J genes are TRBV10-2 and TRBJ1-5; D is unclear. V was trimmed by 3 bases and J by 9 bases, leaving 12 bases between them. Germline V gene sequence: CDR1 WSHSY, CDR2 SAAADI. CDR3 length equals 13 residues. The CDR3 DNA sequence: TGCGCCAGCAGTGATAGGACGGGAGCGCCCCAGCATTTT. Translation gives CASSDRTGAPQHF.

This chain links TRBV19 with TRBJ2-1, with D possibly TRBD1 on 5 matching bases. This CDR3 has 14 amino acids. Deletions cut 1 base from V and 5 bases from J, with 9 bases between. CDR1 LNHDA and CDR2 SQIVND come from the germline V gene (reference sequence). This CDR3 reads CASSIGRQNNEQFF. The CDR3 DNA follows: TGTGCCAGTAGTATAGGCAGACAGAACAATGAGCAGTTCTTC.

This clone occurred once. This rearrangement joins TRBV9 to TRBJ2-7, with 10 nucleotides matching TRBD2. CDR3 length: 14 residues. V lost 2 bases and J lost 5; bases outside the gene matches: 4. Germline V lookup: CDR1 SGDLS, CDR2 YYNGEE. CDR3 DNA: TGTGCCAGCAGCGTGGGACTAGCGATGGACGAGCAGTACTTC. Its translation is CASSVGLAMDEQYF.

The V and J genes are TRBV7-3 and TRBJ1-2; possible D gene TRBD1, 5 bases. Trimming pared 6 bases from V and 2 bases from J, leaving 16 bases between. The germline gives CDR1 SGHTA, CDR2 FQGTGA. CDR3 length equals 15 residues. In DNA, the CDR3 is TGTGCCAGCAGTCCAGGAGAGGGACTGAACTATGGCTACACCTTC. This sequence encodes CASSPGEGLNYGYTF. The entire variable domain, with the rest obtained from reference TRBV7-3 and TRBJ1-2, is as follows: GAGVSQTPSNKVTEKGKYVELRCDPISGHTALYWYRQSLGQGPEFLIYFQGTGAADDSGLPNDRFFAVRPEGSVSTLKIQRTERGDSAVYLCASSPGEGLNYGYTFGSGTRLTVV.

The genes are TRBV18 and TRBJ2-1, with 8 bases matching TRBD2. The CDR3 is 12 residues long. Germline CDR1 and CDR2: KGHSH and LQKENI. Trimming removed 5 bases from V and 8 bases from J; junction bases left unmatched: 2. The CDR3 spells CASSTTSDEQFF. CDR3 DNA sequence: TGTGCCAGCTCAACGACTAGCGATGAGCAGTTCTTC. Full variable domain (outside the CDR3, taken from reference TRBV18 and TRBJ2-1): NAGVMQNPRHLVRRRGQEARLRCSPMKGHSHVYWYRQLPEEGLKFMVYLQKENIIDESGMPKERFSAEFPKEGPSILRIQQVVRGDSAAYFCASSTTSDEQFFGPGTRLTVL.

The rearrangement uses TRBV24-1 and TRBJ2-3; TRBD2 agrees at 14 bases. CDR3 length equals 14 residues. V lost 5 bases, J lost 13 bases, and 7 bases stayed unmatched. From germline, CDR1 is KGHDR and CDR2 SFDVKD. The CDR3 nucleotides read TGTGCCACCAGTGGCCAGACTAGCGGGAGGGCCAAGTATTTT. Translating gives CATSGQTSGRAKYF.

This clone was seen only a few times. The V gene is TRBV24-1, the J gene TRBJ1-5; TRBD1 matches 9 bases. The J segment lost 2 bases and the V segment lost 3 bases, leaving 19 bases of the junction unmatched. CDR3 length: 21 residues. CDR1 is KGHDR and CDR2 is SFDVKD in the germline V gene. CDR3 residues: CATSDLLTGGVNRRGNQPQHF. CDR3 nucleotide sequence: TGTGCCACCAGTGATCTCCTTACAGGGGGCGTCAATCGTAGAGGCAATCAGCCCCAGCATTTT.

The rearrangement uses TRBV3-1 (or the pseudogene TRBV3-2) and TRBJ2-1, with TRBD2 identical over 11 bases. The CDR3 spans 14 residues. V was clipped by 4 bases and J by 6 bases; unmatched bases: 2. Per germline, CDR1 LGHDT and CDR2 YNNKEL (reference sequence). Written as DNA, the CDR3 is TGTGCCAGCAGCCGAACTAGCGGGAGCAATGAGCAGTTCTTC. Translating it yields CASSRTSGSNEQFF.

The V gene is TRBV14, the J gene TRBJ2-3, with TRBD1 matching over 8 bases. The CDR3 extends over 15 amino acids. CDR1 SGHDN and CDR2 FVKESK come from the germline V gene. The J segment lost 6 bases and the V segment lost 5 bases, leaving 10 bases of the junction unmatched. CDR3 in DNA: TGTGCCAGCAGCACTCGGACAGGGATGGCGGATACGCAGTATTTT. It translates to CASSTRTGMADTQYF.

The chain recombines TRBV5-1 with TRBJ2-1, with TRBD2 as a possible D gene (5 bases). Trimming removed 2 bases from V and 6 bases from J, with 12 bases in between. This CDR3 spans 14 amino acids. The germline gives CDR1 SGHRS, CDR2 YFSETQ. This chain's CDR3 is CASSFERTTNEQFF. In DNA, the CDR3 is TGCGCCAGCAGCTTCGAGCGGACCACCAATGAGCAGTTCTTC.

This chain links TRBV3-1 (or the pseudogene TRBV3-2) with TRBJ2-2; D perhaps matches TRBD2 (5 bases). V lost 0 bases and J 7 bases, leaving 9 bases between the germline ends. The germline V gene has CDR1 LGHDT and CDR2 YNNKEL (reference sequence). The CDR3 runs 14 residues. CDR3 loop: CASSQDFRGGELFF. The CDR3 DNA sequence: TGTGCCAGCAGCCAAGATTTCCGGGGCGGGGAGCTGTTTTTT.

The V call is TRBV18, the J call TRBJ2-3, with TRBD2 matching 9 bases. The germline gives CDR1 KGHSH, CDR2 LQKENI. The CDR3 covers 16 residues. Trimming removed 3 bases from V and 3 bases from J; junction bases left unmatched: 7. The CDR3 DNA sequence: TGTGCCAGCTCACCGACTAGCGGAACGCGAACAGATACGCAGTATTTT. It specifies CASSPTSGTRTDTQYF.

This chain connects TRBV30 to TRBJ2-7, with 8 bases fitting TRBD1. The CDR3 loop spans 15 amino acids. With V trimmed by 2 bases and J by 3 bases, 9 bases remained unmatched. In germline, CDR1 is GTSNPN, CDR2 SVGIG (reference sequence). The CDR3 bases are TGTGCCTGGAGTCGAGGCGGACAGGGCTTCTACGAGCAGTACTTC. As protein: CAWSRGGQGFYEQYF. Looking up the rest from reference TRBV30 and TRBJ2-7 gives the full variable domain: SQTIHQWPATLVQPVGSPLSLECTVEGTSNPNLYWYRQAAGRGLQLLFYSVGIGQISSEVPQNLSASRPQDRQFILSSKKLLLSDSGFYLCAWSRGGQGFYEQYFGPGTRLTVT.

This sequence joins TRBV7-6 and TRBJ1-3, with 7 bases lining up with TRBD1. Germline V gives CDR1 SGHVS, CDR2 FNYEAQ. CDR3 length equals 15 residues. V was clipped by 3 bases and J by 2 bases; unmatched bases: 4. CDR3 nucleotides: TGTGCCAGCAGCTTCCAGACAGGGCCTGGAAACACCATATATTTT. Its translation: CASSFQTGPGNTIYF.

The chain has TRBV10-3 and TRBJ1-2; maybe TRBD1 (6 bases). Trimming removed 0 bases from V and 6 bases from J, with 14 bases in between. CDR1 ENHRY and CDR2 SYGVKD come from the germline V gene. This CDR3 has 15 amino acids. As DNA, the CDR3 is TGTGCCATCAGTGAGTCAGGGGGGGCGCAGGATGGCTACACCTTC. Translation: CAISESGGAQDGYTF.

The rearrangement joins TRBV4-2 to TRBJ2-7, with 7 bases identical to TRBD2. This CDR3 is built from 20 residues. V was pared by 0 bases and J by 3 bases, with 20 bases of the junction left unmatched. CDR1 and CDR2 (germline): LGHNA, YNFKEQ. CDR3 sequence: CASSQESGSGSGPAYYEQYF. The CDR3 DNA reads TGTGCCAGCAGCCAAGAATCGGGGTCGGGTAGCGGGCCTGCATACTACGAGCAGTACTTC.

This chain uses TRBV4-2 with TRBJ2-1; possible D gene TRBD2, 7 bases. Between the trimmed V and J ends, which lost 2 bases and 2 bases, there was a span of 16 bases. Germline V gives CDR1 LGHNA, CDR2 YNFKEQ. The CDR3 sequence is 17 residues long. The CDR3 DNA is TGTGCCAGCAGCCAATCGGTGTGGGAGGGGGCCTACAATGAGCAGTTCTTC. Protein: CASSQSVWEGAYNEQFF.

This clone was seen ten or more times. This chain links TRBV19 with TRBJ1-4; no clear D. Germline loops: CDR1 LNHDA, CDR2 SQIVND (reference sequence). The V end was cut by 3 bases, the J end by 0 bases, with 26 bases between. The CDR3 has 21 residues. Here the CDR3 DNA reads TGTGCCAGTAGTATCCCCTCGGTTCGTGATGAGACATCGTCAACTAATGAAAAACTGTTTTTT. This gives the protein CASSIPSVRDETSSTNEKLFF.

The V gene is TRBV28, the J gene TRBJ1-2; a weak D match, TRBD1 (5 bases). The CDR3 has 16 amino acids. Trimming took 2 bases from V and 4 from J, leaving 17 bases between them. Germline CDR1 reads MDHEN; CDR2 reads SYDVKM. CDR3 protein: CASSLISPGQSYGYTF. CDR3 in DNA: TGTGCCAGCAGTTTAATTTCCCCAGGGCAGAGCTATGGCTACACCTTC.